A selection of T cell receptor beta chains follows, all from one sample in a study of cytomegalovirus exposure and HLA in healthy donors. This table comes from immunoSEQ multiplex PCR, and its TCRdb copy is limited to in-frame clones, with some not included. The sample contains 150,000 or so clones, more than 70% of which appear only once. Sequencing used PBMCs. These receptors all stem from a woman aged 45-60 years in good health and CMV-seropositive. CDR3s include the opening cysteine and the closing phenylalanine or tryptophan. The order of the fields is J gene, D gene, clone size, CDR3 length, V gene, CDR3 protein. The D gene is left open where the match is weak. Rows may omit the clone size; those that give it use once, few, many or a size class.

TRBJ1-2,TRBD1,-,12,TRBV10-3,CASRQGLSGYTF
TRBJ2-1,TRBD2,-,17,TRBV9,CASSTRGQAGGRNEQFF
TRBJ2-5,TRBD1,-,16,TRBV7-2,CASSPPQQGAWETQYF
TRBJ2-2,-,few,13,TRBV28,CASSPTVPGELFF
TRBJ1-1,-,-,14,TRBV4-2,CASSQDWKGGEAFF
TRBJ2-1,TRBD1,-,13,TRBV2,CASRQGGHNEQFF
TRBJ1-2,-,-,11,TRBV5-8,CASSSRVSYTF
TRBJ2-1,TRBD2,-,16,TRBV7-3,CASSLMAGGSYNEQFF
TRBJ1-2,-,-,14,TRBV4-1,CASSQDETVYGYTF
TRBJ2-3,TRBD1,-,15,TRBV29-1,CSVLPGQRARDTQYF
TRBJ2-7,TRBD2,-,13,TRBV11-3,CASSFGGGGEQYF
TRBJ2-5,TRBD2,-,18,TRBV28,CASSRPMGREGHSETQYF
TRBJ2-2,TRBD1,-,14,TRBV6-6,CASTQTGATGELFF
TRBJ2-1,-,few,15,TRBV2,CASSVRWGTYNEQFF
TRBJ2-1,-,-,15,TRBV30,CAWRHRAGRDAEQFF
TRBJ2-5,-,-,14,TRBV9,CASSVGAAEVTQYF
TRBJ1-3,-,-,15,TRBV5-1,CASRLDVVTGNTIYF
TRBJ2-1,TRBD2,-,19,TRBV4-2,CASSQDYPSGGARGHEQFF
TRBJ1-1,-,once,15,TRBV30,CAWIPGKGMNTEAFF
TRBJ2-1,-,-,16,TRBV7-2,CASSLIGSPTNNEQFF
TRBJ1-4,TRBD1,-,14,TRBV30,CAWGLRTGREKLFF
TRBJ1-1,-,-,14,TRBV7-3,CASSLTRENTEAFF
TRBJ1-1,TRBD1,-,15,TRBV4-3,CASSQQSGQTAEAFF
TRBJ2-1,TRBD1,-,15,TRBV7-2,CASSSDRGSYNEQFF
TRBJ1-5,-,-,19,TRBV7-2,CASSPGGRLATYSNQPQHF
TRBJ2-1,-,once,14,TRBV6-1,CASRSLATVNEQFF
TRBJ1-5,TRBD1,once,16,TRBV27,CASSAAGTGAVQPQHF
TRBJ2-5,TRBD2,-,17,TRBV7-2,CASSLQRGATPQETQYF
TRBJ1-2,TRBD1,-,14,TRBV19,CASSNRDRGYGYTF
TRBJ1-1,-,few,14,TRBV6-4,CASTSDSYSTEAFF
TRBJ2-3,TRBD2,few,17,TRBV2,CASSGIGLAGATDTQYF
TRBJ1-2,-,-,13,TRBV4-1,CASSQDRAGGYTF
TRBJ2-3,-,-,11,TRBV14,CASSQALGLTF
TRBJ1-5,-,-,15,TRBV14,CASSQDRGRNQPQHF
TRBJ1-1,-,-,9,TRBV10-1,CASAGGAFF
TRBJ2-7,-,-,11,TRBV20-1,CSAFQSYEQYF
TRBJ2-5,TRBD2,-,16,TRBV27,CASSLRWGGGGETQYF
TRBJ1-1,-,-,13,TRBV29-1,CSVSRGANTEAFF
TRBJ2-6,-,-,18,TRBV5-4,CASSLEGGGGTGANVLTF
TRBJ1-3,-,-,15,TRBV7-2,CASSPRPGSGNTIYF
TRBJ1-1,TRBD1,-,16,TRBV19,CASSNSGQVVDTEASF
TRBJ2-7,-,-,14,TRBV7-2,CASSLAGAGYEQYF
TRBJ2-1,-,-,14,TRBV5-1,CASRFRDTYNEQFF
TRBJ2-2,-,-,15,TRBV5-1,CASSYVQGTTGELFF
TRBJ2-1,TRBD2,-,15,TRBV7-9,CSSSLEAGVINEQFF
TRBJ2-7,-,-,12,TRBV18,CASSPVRYEQYF